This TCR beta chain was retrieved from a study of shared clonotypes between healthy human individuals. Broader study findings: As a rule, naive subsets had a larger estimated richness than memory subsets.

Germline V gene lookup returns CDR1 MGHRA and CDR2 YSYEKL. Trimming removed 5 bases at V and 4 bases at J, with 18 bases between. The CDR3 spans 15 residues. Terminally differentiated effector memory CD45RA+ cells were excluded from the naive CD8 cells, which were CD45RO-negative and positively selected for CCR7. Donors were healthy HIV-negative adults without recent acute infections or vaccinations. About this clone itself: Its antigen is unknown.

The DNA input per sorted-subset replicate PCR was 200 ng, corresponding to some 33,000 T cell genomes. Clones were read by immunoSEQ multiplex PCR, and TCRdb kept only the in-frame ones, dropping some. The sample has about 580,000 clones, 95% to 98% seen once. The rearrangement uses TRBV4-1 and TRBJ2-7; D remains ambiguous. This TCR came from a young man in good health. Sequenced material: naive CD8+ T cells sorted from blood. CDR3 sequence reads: CASSLTGIGAYEQYF. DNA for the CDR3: TGCGCCAGCAGCTTAACGGGCATCGGCGCGTACGAGCAGTACTTC.